The rows below give T cell receptor beta chains drawn from one sample of a study of T cells in Graves' hyperthyroidism and ophthalmopathy. TCRdb re-derived calls from the multiplex PCR reads in MiXCR, one entry per CDR3 protein. The sample carries approximately 600,000 distinct CDR3 sequences, 14% to 15% recorded once. Sequenced input: blood. The origin of the receptors is a woman aged 35 to 49 with Graves' ophthalmopathy. Both conserved end residues are part of each CDR3. A D gene is named only where the DNA matches it firmly. Some rows mark clone size as missing; the rest say once, few, many or name a class of expanded clone.

V gene,J gene,D gene,clone size,CDR3 protein,CDR3 DNA
TRBV6-2/TRBV6-3,TRBJ2-7,-,many,CASSYSIVATYEQYF,TGTGCCAGCAGTTACTCGATAGTTGCGACCTACGAGCAGTACTTC
TRBV19,TRBJ1-5,-,few,CASSVTSSSNQPQHF,TGTGCCAGTTCAGTAACATCTAGTAGCAATCAGCCCCAGCATTTT
TRBV29-1,TRBJ2-5,-,many,CSVEVRARQETQYF,TGCAGCGTTGAAGTCAGGGCGCGCCAAGAGACCCAGTACTTC
TRBV19,TRBJ2-3,-,many,CASSIGDTQYF,TGTGCCAGTAGTATTGGCGATACGCAGTATTTT
TRBV11-2,TRBJ1-1,-,few,CASSFEGSTYTEAFF,TGTGCCAGCAGCTTTGAAGGGTCAACGTACACTGAAGCTTTCTTT
TRBV12-3/TRBV12-4,TRBJ2-2,TRBD2,few,CASSQGTSGVNTGELFF,TGTGCCAGCAGCCAAGGGACTAGCGGAGTGAACACCGGGGAGCTGTTTTTT
TRBV29-1,TRBJ1-1,-,many,CSFYRPTGTEAFF,TGCAGCTTTTACCGACCCACGGGCACTGAAGCTTTCTTT
TRBV4-3,TRBJ2-5,-,many,CASSQDREQTQYF,TGCGCCAGCAGCCAAGATCGGGAACAGACCCAGTACTTC
TRBV19,TRBJ1-2,TRBD1,many,CASTDPGQGAIGYTF,TGTGCCAGTACCGATCCGGGACAGGGGGCTATTGGCTACACCTTC
TRBV7-2,TRBJ2-5,-,-,CASSLANRETQYF,TGTGCCAGCAGCTTAGCGAACAGAGAGACCCAGTACTTC
TRBV15,TRBJ2-7,-,many,CATSSPTGEQYF,TGTGCCACCAGCAGTCCCACTGGCGAGCAGTACTTC
TRBV24-1,TRBJ2-2,-,many,CATSDTLAPTGELFF,TGTGCCACCAGCGATACATTGGCCCCCACCGGGGAGCTGTTTTTT
TRBV29-1,TRBJ2-5,TRBD1,many,CSVTRDRGFLETQYF,TGCAGCGTAACCCGGGACAGGGGGTTTTTAGAGACCCAGTACTTC
TRBV30,TRBJ2-7,-,few,CAWSVMFGSYEQYF,TGTGCCTGGAGTGTAATGTTTGGTTCCTACGAGCAGTACTTC
TRBV6-2/TRBV6-3,TRBJ1-2,TRBD1,-,CASTYRSRGLGYGYTF,TGTGCCAGCACCTACAGGTCCAGGGGGCTCGGCTATGGCTACACCTTC
TRBV28,TRBJ1-3,-,-,CASRRGRGSGAGNTIYF,TGTGCCAGCAGGAGGGGCAGGGGTAGTGGCGCTGGAAACACCATATATTTT
TRBV27,TRBJ1-5,-,few,CASSFQGRGNQPQHF,TGTGCCAGCAGTTTCCAGGGGAGGGGCAATCAGCCCCAGCATTTT
TRBV6-2/TRBV6-3,TRBJ2-7,TRBD1,many,CASSWDRPLSYEQYF,TGTGCCAGCAGTTGGGACAGGCCCCTCTCCTACGAGCAGTACTTC
TRBV7-6,TRBJ2-2,-,-,CASNPTESYTGELFF,TGTGCCAGCAACCCTACGGAAAGTTACACCGGGGAGCTGTTTTTT
TRBV27,TRBJ1-2,TRBD1,many,CASGRDRGLANYGYTF,TGTGCCAGCGGACGGGACAGGGGGCTAGCTAACTATGGCTACACCTTC
TRBV19,TRBJ2-5,TRBD2,-,CASRGALAGQETQYF,TGTGCCAGTAGGGGCGCGCTAGCGGGACAAGAGACCCAGTACTTC
TRBV6-5,TRBJ1-1,-,many,CASSSSATEAFF,TGTGCCAGCAGTTCGAGTGCTACTGAAGCTTTCTTT
TRBV10-3,TRBJ2-7,TRBD1,many,CAISTGTGDEQYF,TGTGCCATCAGTACCGGGACAGGGGACGAGCAGTACTTC
TRBV5-8,TRBJ2-5,TRBD2,few,CASSLMGSGGETQYF,TGTGCCAGCAGCCTGATGGGTAGCGGGGGAGAGACCCAGTACTTC
TRBV24-1,TRBJ2-5,-,-,CATSDLELDQETQYF,TGTGCCACCAGTGATTTGGAGCTAGACCAAGAGACCCAGTACTTC
TRBV6-1,TRBJ1-2,-,many,CASSELGAVHYTF,TGTGCCAGCAGTGAGCTAGGGGCGGTACACTACACCTTC
TRBV2,TRBJ1-5,TRBD1,many,CASNDREGQPQHF,TGTGCCAGCAACGACAGGGAGGGACAGCCCCAGCATTTT
TRBV11-2,TRBJ2-5,-,many,CASSLWDNKETQYF,TGTGCCAGCAGCTTGTGGGACAACAAAGAGACCCAGTACTTC
TRBV24-1,TRBJ2-5,-,many,CATSDFKGSRETQYF,TGTGCCACCAGTGATTTTAAGGGCAGCCGGGAGACCCAGTACTTC
TRBV11-2,TRBJ2-2,TRBD1,-,CAGSFVGGPEGTGELFF,TGTGCCGGCAGCTTTGTAGGGGGCCCCGAAGGGACCGGGGAGCTGTTTTTT
TRBV24-1,TRBJ2-5,TRBD1,many,CATSATGGAWETQYF,TGTGCCACCAGTGCCACAGGGGGCGCATGGGAGACCCAGTACTTC
TRBV12-5,TRBJ2-7,-,-,CASGKMTVFDEQYF,TGTGCTAGTGGTAAAATGACAGTCTTCGACGAGCAGTACTTC
TRBV28,TRBJ2-2,-,-,CASSYQLGDTGELFF,TGTGCCAGCAGTTACCAGCTAGGGGACACCGGGGAGCTGTTTTTT
TRBV9,TRBJ2-2,TRBD1,few,CASSSYGQGRTGELFF,TGTGCCAGCAGCTCATACGGACAGGGGAGAACCGGGGAGCTGTTTTTT